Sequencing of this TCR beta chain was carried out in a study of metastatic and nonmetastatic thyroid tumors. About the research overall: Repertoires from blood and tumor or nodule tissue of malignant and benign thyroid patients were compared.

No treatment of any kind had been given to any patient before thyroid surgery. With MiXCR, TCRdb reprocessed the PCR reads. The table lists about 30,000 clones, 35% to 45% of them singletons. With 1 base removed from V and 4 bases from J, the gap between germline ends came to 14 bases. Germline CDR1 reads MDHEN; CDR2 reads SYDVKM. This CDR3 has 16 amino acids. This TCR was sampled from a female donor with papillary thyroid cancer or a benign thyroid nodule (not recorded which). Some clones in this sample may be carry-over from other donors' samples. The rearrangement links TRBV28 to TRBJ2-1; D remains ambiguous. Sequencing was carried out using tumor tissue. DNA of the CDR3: TGTGCCAGCAGTTTATTCACTTTGTGGGATTACAATGAGCAGTTCTTC. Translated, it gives CASSLFTLWDYNEQFF.